Below, 26 T cell receptor beta chains from the same sample are listed, as sequenced in a study of cytomegalovirus exposure and HLA in healthy donors. PCR amplification relied on 60 Vbeta primers (plus 13 Jbeta primers). The protocol was immunoSEQ multiplex PCR, while the TCRdb copy is restricted to in-frame clones and leaves out a portion. The data contain some 150,000 clones, less than 85% of them singletons. The sample was PBMCs. These TCRs come from a man in his late teens or twenties in good health and CMV-seropositive.

The chain has TRBV19 and TRBJ2-1; 12 bases are a match to TRBD2. V shed 4 bases, J shed 6 bases, and the junction held 1 base outside the gene matches. The CDR3 totals 14 residues. Germline V gene sequence: CDR1 LNHDA, CDR2 SQIVND (reference sequence). The CDR3 protein is CASSTSGGGNEQFF. CDR3 DNA: TGTGCCAGTAGTACTAGCGGGGGGGGCAATGAGCAGTTCTTC.

A note on this clone: The junction departs from germline at one end; a sequencing error may be responsible. The rearrangement joins TRBV7-7 to TRBJ2-5, with a weak D call TRBD2 (7 bases). Germline V lookup: CDR1 SSHAT, CDR2 FNYEAQ (reference sequence). The CDR3 has 15 residues. The CDR3 protein is CASSLAAGAQETQYF. CDR3 nucleotide sequence: TGTGCTAGCAGCTTAGCGGCGGGGGCTCAAGAGACCCAGTACTTC.

V usage is TRBV5-5 and J usage is TRBJ1-3; possible D gene TRBD1, 6 bases. V was clipped by 0 bases and J by 5 bases, with 12 bases between them. The CDR3 has 15 amino acids. Germline-derived CDR1 and CDR2 are SGHKS and YYEKEE (reference sequence). This CDR3 is CASSLVGGLRNTIYF. The CDR3 region has the DNA TGTGCCAGCAGCTTGGTAGGGGGTCTTCGAAACACCATATATTTT.

This chain joins TRBV5-1 and TRBJ2-5, with 8 bases aligning to TRBD1. V shed 2 bases and J 7 bases; nucleotides not matched to a gene: 10. Per the germline V gene, CDR1 is SGHRS and CDR2 is YFSETQ. The CDR3 has 15 amino acids. Here the CDR3 reads CASSFGQGAIGTQYF. DNA for the CDR3: TGCGCCAGCAGCTTTGGCCAGGGGGCAATTGGGACCCAGTACTTC.

The rearrangement joins TRBV4-1 to TRBJ2-1; 7 bases match TRBD2. Germline trimming cut 3 bases from V and 0 bases from J; bases unmatched to any gene: 8. The CDR3 sequence is 17 residues long. CDR1 is MGHRA, CDR2 YSYEKL, per germline. CDR3 in DNA: TGCGCCAGCAGCCACTTCGGCGGGGGTAGCTCCTACAATGAGCAGTTCTTC. Protein product: CASSHFGGGSSYNEQFF.

This sequence joins TRBV19 and TRBJ2-4, with D possibly being TRBD2 (6 bases). Deletions cut 3 bases from V and 0 bases from J, with 12 bases between. CDR1 and CDR2 (germline): LNHDA, SQIVND (reference sequence). The CDR3 covers 16 residues. The CDR3 bases are TGTGCCAGTAGTATGGGAGGACAACCAGCCAAAAACATTCAGTACTTC. Its protein product is CASSMGGQPAKNIQYF.

J is TRBJ1-3 and V is TRBV20-1; D not resolved. This CDR3 contains 11 residues. V was trimmed by 0 bases and J by 10 bases, leaving 7 bases between them. Germline CDR1 and CDR2: DFQATT and SNEGSKA (reference sequence). The CDR3 sequence: CSAREAQTIYF. The CDR3 DNA sequence: TGCAGTGCTAGAGAGGCCCAGACCATATATTTT.

The chain recombines TRBV5-6 with TRBJ1-1, with a possible D match to TRBD1 (6 bases). The CDR3 is 13 amino acids. Germline-derived CDR1 and CDR2 are SGHDT and YYEEEE. V shed 3 bases and J shed 5 bases, with 11 bases lying between them. The CDR3, as DNA: TGTGCCAGCAGCTGGGGGCCGGAGACTGAAGCTTTCTTT. Amino acids: CASSWGPETEAFF.

This clone has only one observation. The V and J genes are TRBV11-3 and TRBJ2-5, with 9 bases fitting TRBD2. Germline V gene data show CDR1 as SGHNT and CDR2 as YENEEA. V dropped 8 bases and J dropped 8; count of bases not matched to a gene: 15. CDR3 length: 15 amino acids. CDR3 sequence (DNA): TGTGCCAGCGAAGAGGCTAGCGGGATTCCAGGCACCCAGTACTTC. Amino acids: CASEEASGIPGTQYF.

The chain has TRBV19 and TRBJ2-3; D may be TRBD1 (6 bases). The CDR3 consists of 14 residues. V lost 3 bases to trimming and J lost 2 bases, with 9 bases between them. Germline V gives CDR1 LNHDA, CDR2 SQIVND (reference sequence). CDR3 sequence (DNA): TGTGCCAGTAGTATGGCAGGGGACACAGATACGCAGTATTTT. Translating gives CASSMAGDTDTQYF.

The J gene is TRBJ1-1, the V gene TRBV5-1; tentatively, D is TRBD1 (5 bases). This CDR3 comprises 14 residues. Trimming took 4 bases from V and 6 from J, leaving 16 bases between them. Germline loops: CDR1 SGHRS, CDR2 YFSETQ. The CDR3 DNA is TGCGCCAGCAGCCGCGGGGGAGGGGACTCTGAAGCTTTCTTT. Its translation is CASSRGGGDSEAFF.

This rearrangement joins TRBV21-1 to TRBJ1-1. TRBV21-1 is a listed pseudogene. The CDR3 has 16 residues. The CDR3 protein is CASSKVPGAREAEAFF. DNA of the CDR3: TGTGCCAGCAGCAAAGTCCCGGGGGCGCGGGAGGCTGAAGCTTTCTTT.

The rearrangement joins TRBV5-1 to TRBJ2-7; D might be TRBD1 (6 bases). V shed 2 bases and J shed 0 bases, with 9 bases lying between them. CDR3 size: 14 residues. Germline V gives CDR1 SGHRS, CDR2 YFSETQ. CDR3 residues: CASSLGTTSYEQYF. CDR3 bases: TGCGCCAGCAGCTTAGGGACAACCTCCTACGAGCAGTACTTC.

The chain carries TRBV5-1 and TRBJ2-1; 10 nucleotides match TRBD1. This CDR3 spans 16 amino acids. The trim removed 0 bases at V and 8 bases at J, leaving 8 bases unmatched. Germline CDR1 is SGHRS and CDR2 is YFSETQ. The CDR3 DNA is TGCGCCAGCAGCTTGGCCGGGGGACAGGGGAACTATGAGCAGTTCTTC. Protein sequence: CASSLAGGQGNYEQFF.

This clone has more than one count but fewer than ten. The V gene is TRBV25-1, the J gene TRBJ2-1, with 8 bases aligning to TRBD2. The CDR3 is made up of 16 amino acids. The germline V gene encodes CDR1 MGHDK and CDR2 SYGVNS. With V trimmed by 4 bases and J by 7 bases, 12 bases remained unmatched. CDR3 residues: CASSGQTSDRGNEQFF. The CDR3 nucleotides are TGTGCCAGCAGTGGACAGACTAGCGACCGCGGGAATGAGCAGTTCTTC.

The chain joins TRBV25-1 to TRBJ1-2; no reliable D call. The CDR3 spans 12 residues. Trimming took 6 bases from V and 4 from J, leaving 9 bases between them. Per germline, CDR1 MGHDK and CDR2 SYGVNS. The CDR3 nucleotides are TGTGCCAGCAGCCCCGGTGGCTATGGCTACACCTTC. Translation gives CASSPGGYGYTF.

The chain couples TRBV28 to TRBJ1-5, with 7 bases identical to TRBD1. Germline trimming cut 6 bases from V and 5 bases from J; bases unmatched to any gene: 13. Germline CDR1 is MDHEN and CDR2 is SYDVKM. The CDR3 sequence is 16 residues long. Written as DNA, the CDR3 is TGTGCCAGCAGCACCGTTGGGACAGTGAGGGATCAGCCCCAGCATTTT. The encoded protein is CASSTVGTVRDQPQHF.

The V gene is TRBV7-2, the J gene TRBJ1-5; maybe TRBD1 (5 bases). The V gene lost 4 bases and the J gene lost 4 bases, with 14 bases spanning the gap. CDR3 length: 15 residues. CDR1 is SGHTA and CDR2 is FQGNSA in the germline V gene. The CDR3: CASSSQVGLNQPQHF. The CDR3 DNA reads TGTGCCAGCAGCTCCCAAGTGGGGCTTAATCAGCCCCAGCATTTT.

The chain recombines TRBV5-1 with TRBJ1-1, with D uncertain. Germline V gene sequence: CDR1 SGHRS, CDR2 YFSETQ. The CDR3 has 14 residues. V was clipped by 0 bases and J by 4 bases, with 10 bases between them. CDR3 residues: CASSLVAGSTEAFF. The CDR3 coding sequence is TGCGCCAGCAGCTTGGTGGCGGGGAGCACTGAAGCTTTCTTT.

The genes are TRBV7-6 and TRBJ2-5; D may be TRBD1 (5 bases). Germline V lookup: CDR1 SGHVS, CDR2 FNYEAQ. The CDR3 has 12 amino acids. V dropped 5 bases and J dropped 6 bases, with 10 bases sitting between them. The CDR3 spells CASSPGAKTQYF. CDR3 sequence (DNA): TGTGCCAGCAGCCCTGGGGCGAAGACCCAGTACTTC.

The chain joins TRBV4-1 to TRBJ2-1; 10 bases fit TRBD2. CDR3 size: 14 residues. V was clipped by 5 bases and J by 9 bases; unmatched bases: 7. Germline V CDR1 and CDR2: MGHRA, YSYEKL. The DNA of the CDR3 is TGCGCCAGCAGCTCCCGGACTAGCGGTATTGAGCAGTTCTTC. Its translation is CASSSRTSGIEQFF.

This chain connects TRBV5-1 to TRBJ1-3, with 7 positions matching TRBD1. The CDR3 runs to 14 residues. Looked up from germline, CDR1 is SGHRS and CDR2 is YFSETQ. Germline trimming cut 7 bases from V and 6 bases from J; bases unmatched to any gene: 10. Written as DNA, the CDR3 is TGCGCCAGCGGCCGCGGGCAGGGGGAAAACACCATATATTTT. Translated, it gives CASGRGQGENTIYF. Based on the CDR3 plus reference TRBV5-1 and TRBJ1-3, the full variable domain is KAGVTQTPRYLIKTRGQQVTLSCSPISGHRSVSWYQQTPGQGLQFLFEYFSETQRNKGNFPGRFSGRQFSNSRSEMNVSTLELGDSALYLCASGRGQGENTIYFGEGSWLTVV.

The chain is built from TRBV28 and TRBJ1-1, with 8 bases identical to TRBD1. CDR1 is MDHEN, CDR2 SYDVKM, per germline. The CDR3 is 16 amino acids. The V and J ends lost 7 bases and 5 bases, in that order; junction bases with no gene match: 15. CDR3 amino acids: CASISLGTGGGTEAFF. CDR3 nucleotide sequence: TGTGCCAGCATCAGCCTCGGGACAGGAGGAGGGACTGAAGCTTTCTTT.

This clone was detected only a few times. The chain links TRBV5-4 to TRBJ2-7; 8 nucleotides line up with TRBD2. The V gene's germline CDR1 is SGHNT and CDR2 YYREEE (reference sequence). The V segment lost 4 bases and the J segment 2 bases; nucleotides outside the gene matches: 8. CDR3 length: 15 amino acids. CDR3 protein: CASSPREGGAYEQYF. The DNA of the CDR3 is TGTGCCAGCAGCCCCCGGGAGGGGGGCGCCTACGAGCAGTACTTC.

V is TRBV4-3 and J is TRBJ2-5; 7 nucleotides agree with TRBD2. The CDR3 sequence is 17 residues long. Trimming cost V 1 base and J 2 bases; bases outside gene matches: 10. Per the germline V gene, CDR1 is LGHNA and CDR2 is YSLEER. The CDR3 is CASSQVTGLAAQETQYF. In DNA, the CDR3 is TGCGCCAGCAGCCAAGTTACCGGCCTAGCGGCACAAGAGACCCAGTACTTC.

The chain has TRBV30 and TRBJ1-1; possibly TRBD1 for D (6 bases). Germline CDR1 reads GTSNPN; CDR2 reads SVGIG (reference sequence). This CDR3 comprises 12 residues. V was clipped by 2 bases and J by 7 bases, with 11 bases between them. The CDR3 DNA sequence: TGTGCCTGGAGTCAACAGGGCTATGAAGCTTTCTTT. Its translation: CAWSQQGYEAFF.